The sample holds many counts of the clone carrying this T cell receptor beta chain. What it binds is unknown. The CDR3 sequence is 14 residues long. The germline V and J ends were trimmed by 1 base and 5 bases, with 9 bases remaining between them. Germline CDR1 SGHVS, CDR2 FNYEAQ. This record belongs to a study of T cells in Graves' hyperthyroidism and ophthalmopathy. Authors of the study amplified TCR beta CDR3 regions from RNA transcripts. During a first-round RT-PCR of the TCR CDR3, the HTBI primer set was used. Each CDR3 protein is one row after TCRdb ran MiXCR on the multiplex PCR reads. The sample has 350,000 to 450,000 distinct CDR3 sequences, roughly 13% seen once. Whole-study findings and limits: In simple terms, a model built on 13 V-J features told ophthalmopathy apart from stable hyperthyroidism. Clonotypes that were expanded in thyroid above 0.001 mostly appeared in blood too.

Diagnoses rested on clinical symptoms, serum thyroxine and TRAb, thyroid ultrasound and orbital computed tomography. The sequence was collected from a man between 50 and 59 years old with Graves' ophthalmopathy. Sequencing used blood. The chain links TRBV7-6 to TRBJ2-1, with D possibly being TRBD1 (5 bases). CDR3 DNA: TGTGCCAGCAGCTTAGACGCAGGGAACAATGAGCAGTTCTTC. The encoded protein is CASSLDAGNNEQFF.